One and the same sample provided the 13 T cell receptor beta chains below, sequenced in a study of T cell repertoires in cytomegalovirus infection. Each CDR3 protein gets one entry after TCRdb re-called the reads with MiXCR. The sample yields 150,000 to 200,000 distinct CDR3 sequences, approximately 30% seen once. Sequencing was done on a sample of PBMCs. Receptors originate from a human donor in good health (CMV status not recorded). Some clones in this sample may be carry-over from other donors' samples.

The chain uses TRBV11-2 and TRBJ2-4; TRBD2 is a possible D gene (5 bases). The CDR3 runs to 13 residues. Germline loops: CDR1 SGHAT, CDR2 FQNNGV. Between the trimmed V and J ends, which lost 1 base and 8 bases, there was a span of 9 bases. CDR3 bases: TGTGCCAGCAGCTTAGGGTGGCGGGACATTCAGTACTTC. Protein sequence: CASSLGWRDIQYF. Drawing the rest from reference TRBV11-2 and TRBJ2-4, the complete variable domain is EAGVAQSPRYKIIEKRQSVAFWCNPISGHATLYWYQQILGQGPKLLIQFQNNGVVDDSQLPKDRFSAERLKGVDSTLKIQPAKLEDSAVYLCASSLGWRDIQYFGAGTRLSVL.

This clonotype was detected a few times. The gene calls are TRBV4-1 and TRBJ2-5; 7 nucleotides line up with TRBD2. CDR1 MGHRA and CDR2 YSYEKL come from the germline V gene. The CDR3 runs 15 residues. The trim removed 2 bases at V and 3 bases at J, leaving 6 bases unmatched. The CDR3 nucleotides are TGCGCCAGCAGCCAATCTCGGGGGAGGGAAGAGACCCAGTACTTC. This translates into CASSQSRGREETQYF.

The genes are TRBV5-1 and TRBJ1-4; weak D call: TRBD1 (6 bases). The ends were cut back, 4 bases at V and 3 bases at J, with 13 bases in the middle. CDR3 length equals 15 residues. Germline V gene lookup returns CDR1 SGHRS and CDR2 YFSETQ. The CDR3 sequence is CASSTSGHPNEKLFF. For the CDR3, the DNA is TGCGCCAGCAGCACCTCGGGACACCCTAATGAAAAACTGTTTTTT.

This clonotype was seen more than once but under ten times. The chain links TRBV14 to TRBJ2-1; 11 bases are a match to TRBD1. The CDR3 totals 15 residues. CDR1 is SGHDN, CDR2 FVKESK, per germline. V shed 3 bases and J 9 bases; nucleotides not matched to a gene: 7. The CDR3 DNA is TGTGCCAGCAGCCAGGACAGGGGGCTGGTCGCTGAGCAGTTCTTC. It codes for CASSQDRGLVAEQFF.

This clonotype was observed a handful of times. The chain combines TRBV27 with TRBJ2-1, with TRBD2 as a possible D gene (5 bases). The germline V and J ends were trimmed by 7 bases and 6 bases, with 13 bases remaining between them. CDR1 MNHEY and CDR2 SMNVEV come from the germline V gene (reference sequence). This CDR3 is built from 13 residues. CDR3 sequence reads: CASKRMAGNEQFF. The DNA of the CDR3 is TGTGCCAGCAAAAGGATGGCGGGCAATGAGCAGTTCTTC.

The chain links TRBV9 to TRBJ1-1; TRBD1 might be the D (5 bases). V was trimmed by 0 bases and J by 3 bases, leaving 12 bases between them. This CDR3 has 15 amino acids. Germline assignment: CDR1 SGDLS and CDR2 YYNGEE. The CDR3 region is CASSVGGGMDTEAFF. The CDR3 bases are TGTGCCAGCAGCGTAGGGGGGGGGATGGACACTGAAGCTTTCTTT.

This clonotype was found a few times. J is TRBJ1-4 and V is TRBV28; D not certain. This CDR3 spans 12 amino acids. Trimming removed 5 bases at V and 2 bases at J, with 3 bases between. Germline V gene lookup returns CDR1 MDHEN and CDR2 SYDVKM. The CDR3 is CASSTTNEKLFF. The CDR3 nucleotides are TGTGCCAGCAGTACGACTAATGAAAAACTGTTTTTT.

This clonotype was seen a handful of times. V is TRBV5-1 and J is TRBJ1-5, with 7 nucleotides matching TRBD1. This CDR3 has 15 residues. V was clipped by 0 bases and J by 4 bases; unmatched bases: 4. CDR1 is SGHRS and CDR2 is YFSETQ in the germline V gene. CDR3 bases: TGCGCCAGCAGCTTGGCCGGGGACAGAAATCAGCCCCAGCATTTT. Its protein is CASSLAGDRNQPQHF.

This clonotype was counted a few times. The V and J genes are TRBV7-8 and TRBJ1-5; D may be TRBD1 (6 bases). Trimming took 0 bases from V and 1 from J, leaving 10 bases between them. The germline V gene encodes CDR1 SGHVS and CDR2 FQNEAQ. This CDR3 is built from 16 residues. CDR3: CASSLASRGSNQPQHF. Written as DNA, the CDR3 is TGTGCCAGCAGCTTAGCAAGCAGGGGAAGCAATCAGCCCCAGCATTTT. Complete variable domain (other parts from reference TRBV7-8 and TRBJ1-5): GAGVSQSPRYKVAKRGQDVALRCDPISGHVSLFWYQQALGQGPEFLTYFQNEAQLDKSGLPSDRFFAERPEGSVSTLKIQRTQQEDSAVYLCASSLASRGSNQPQHFGDGTRLSIL.

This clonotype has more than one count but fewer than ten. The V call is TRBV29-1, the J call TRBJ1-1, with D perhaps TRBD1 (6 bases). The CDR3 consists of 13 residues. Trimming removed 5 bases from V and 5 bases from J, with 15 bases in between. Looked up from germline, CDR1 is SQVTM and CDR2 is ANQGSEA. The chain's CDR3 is CSVSGGGGTEAFF. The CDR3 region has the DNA TGCAGCGTTTCCGGGGGCGGAGGTACTGAAGCTTTCTTT.

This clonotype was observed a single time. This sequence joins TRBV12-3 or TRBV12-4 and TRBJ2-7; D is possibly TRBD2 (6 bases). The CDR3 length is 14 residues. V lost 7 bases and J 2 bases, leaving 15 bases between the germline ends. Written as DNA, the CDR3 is TGTGCCAGCACCCAGGAGGGTCTTACCTACGAGCAGTACTTC. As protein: CASTQEGLTYEQYF.

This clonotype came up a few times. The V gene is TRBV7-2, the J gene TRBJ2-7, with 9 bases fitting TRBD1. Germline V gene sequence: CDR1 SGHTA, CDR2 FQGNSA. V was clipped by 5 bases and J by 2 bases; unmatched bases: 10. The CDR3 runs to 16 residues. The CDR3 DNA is TGTGCCAGCAGCCCGACCCGGGACAGGGCCACCTACGAGCAGTACTTC. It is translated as CASSPTRDRATYEQYF.

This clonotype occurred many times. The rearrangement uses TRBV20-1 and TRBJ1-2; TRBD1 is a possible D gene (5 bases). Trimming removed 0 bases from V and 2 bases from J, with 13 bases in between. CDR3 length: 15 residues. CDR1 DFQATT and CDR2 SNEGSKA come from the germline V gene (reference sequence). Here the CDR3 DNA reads TGCAGTGCTAGAGATCTCAACAGGATAAACTATGGCTACACCTTC. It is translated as CSARDLNRINYGYTF.